This TCR beta chain was identified during a study of blood T cells in healthy people across ages. The sample holds a few counts of this clonotype. Germline trimming cut 4 bases from V and 4 bases from J; bases unmatched to any gene: 5. The germline V gene encodes CDR1 MNHEY and CDR2 SVGEGT. The CDR3 consists of 15 residues. The authors ran a second PCR of 7 to 11 cycles using a sample-barcoded 5' primer and a J-beta primer mix. TCRdb recomputed calls from the 5' RACE reads with MiXCR, one row per CDR3 protein. The profile shows roughly 500,000 distinct CDR3 sequences, roughly 29% of them singletons. The source is a woman aged 65 to 85 in good health. The material sequenced was blood. This sequence joins TRBV6-2 or TRBV6-3 and TRBJ2-1; 9 bases are a match to TRBD2. The chain's CDR3 is CASSSISGGYNEQFF. The DNA for the CDR3 is TGTGCCAGCAGTTCGATTAGCGGGGGTTACAATGAGCAGTTCTTC.